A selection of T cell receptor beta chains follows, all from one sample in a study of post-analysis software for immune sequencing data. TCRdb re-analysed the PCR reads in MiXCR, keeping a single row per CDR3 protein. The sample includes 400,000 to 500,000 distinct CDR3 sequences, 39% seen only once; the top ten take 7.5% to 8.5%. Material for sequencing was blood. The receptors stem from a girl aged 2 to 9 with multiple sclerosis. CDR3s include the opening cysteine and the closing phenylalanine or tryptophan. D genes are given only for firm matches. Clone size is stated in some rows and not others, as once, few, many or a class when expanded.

cdr3_nt: TGTGCCAGCAGATTAGACCAGACTGGGGCCAAAAACATTCAGTACTTC
cdr3_aa: CASRLDQTGAKNIQYF
d_call: .
cdr3_length: 16
v_call: TRBV7-9
j_call: TRBJ2-4
clone_size: .

cdr3_nt: TGCGCCAGCAGCCACACCGGTGGACCCTTCCCAGATACGCAGTATTTT
cdr3_aa: CASSHTGGPFPDTQYF
d_call: .
cdr3_length: 16
v_call: TRBV4-3
j_call: TRBJ2-3
clone_size: .

cdr3_nt: TGTGCCAGCAGTGAATACAGGGGATCCTACGAGCAGTACTTC
cdr3_aa: CASSEYRGSYEQYF
d_call: .
cdr3_length: 14
v_call: TRBV25-1
j_call: TRBJ2-7
clone_size: .

cdr3_nt: TGCGCCAGCAGCCAAGATATTACGGCAGGGTTGGACACTGAAGCTTTCTTT
cdr3_aa: CASSQDITAGLDTEAFF
d_call: .
cdr3_length: 17
v_call: TRBV4-1
j_call: TRBJ1-1
clone_size: .

cdr3_nt: TGTGCCAGCAGTTTGGGGACGGTGCCCTACGAGCAGTACTTC
cdr3_aa: CASSLGTVPYEQYF
d_call: .
cdr3_length: 14
v_call: TRBV12-3/TRBV12-4
j_call: TRBJ2-7
clone_size: .

cdr3_nt: TGTGCCACCAGCAGACGTACAGGGGACCAAGAGACCCAGTACTTC
cdr3_aa: CATSRRTGDQETQYF
d_call: TRBD1
cdr3_length: 15
v_call: TRBV15
j_call: TRBJ2-5
clone_size: .

cdr3_nt: TGTGCCAGCAGTTCACCCGGGACAGGGCTTGGTGAGCAGTTCTTC
cdr3_aa: CASSSPGTGLGEQFF
d_call: TRBD1
cdr3_length: 15
v_call: TRBV28
j_call: TRBJ2-1
clone_size: .

cdr3_nt: TGTGCCAGCAGTTTAAGAGGGGGGAGGGTCCGGGAGCAGTACTTC
cdr3_aa: CASSLRGGRVREQYF
d_call: .
cdr3_length: 15
v_call: TRBV28
j_call: TRBJ2-7
clone_size: .

cdr3_nt: TGCGCCAGCAGCTCCCAACCCGACTACGAGCAGTACTTC
cdr3_aa: CASSSQPDYEQYF
d_call: .
cdr3_length: 13
v_call: TRBV5-1
j_call: TRBJ2-7
clone_size: .

cdr3_nt: TGCGCCAGCAGCCCACAGGGAGAAATAGGCTACACCTTC
cdr3_aa: CASSPQGEIGYTF
d_call: .
cdr3_length: 13
v_call: TRBV5-1
j_call: TRBJ1-2
clone_size: once

cdr3_nt: TGCGCCAGCAGCTTGATAATCGGGGGGCTCTCCTACAATGAGCAGTTCTTC
cdr3_aa: CASSLIIGGLSYNEQFF
d_call: .
cdr3_length: 17
v_call: TRBV5-1
j_call: TRBJ2-1
clone_size: .

cdr3_nt: TGTGCCAGCAGTTCGCCCGGGACACCGTTCACAGATACGCAGTATTTT
cdr3_aa: CASSSPGTPFTDTQYF
d_call: .
cdr3_length: 16
v_call: TRBV12-3/TRBV12-4
j_call: TRBJ2-3
clone_size: few

cdr3_nt: TGTGCCAGCAGTTTCCTGCCGGGACAGGTAGTTTCTGCGCAGTACTTC
cdr3_aa: CASSFLPGQVVSAQYF
d_call: TRBD1
cdr3_length: 16
v_call: TRBV13
j_call: TRBJ2-7
clone_size: few

cdr3_nt: TGTGCCAGCAGTGATCGACAGGGACCCTTTTACGAGCAGTACTTC
cdr3_aa: CASSDRQGPFYEQYF
d_call: TRBD1
cdr3_length: 15
v_call: TRBV7-9
j_call: TRBJ2-7
clone_size: .

cdr3_nt: TGTGCCAGCAGGGCCCAGGGGGATCCCAAAAACATTCAGTACTTC
cdr3_aa: CASRAQGDPKNIQYF
d_call: TRBD1
cdr3_length: 15
v_call: TRBV27
j_call: TRBJ2-4
clone_size: .

cdr3_nt: TGTGCCAGCAGTTTAATGTGGGAGAGTGAGCAGTTCTTC
cdr3_aa: CASSLMWESEQFF
d_call: .
cdr3_length: 13
v_call: TRBV12-3/TRBV12-4
j_call: TRBJ2-1
clone_size: .

cdr3_nt: TGCGCCAGCAGCCCGGACAGGGGGCGCAGAAACACAGATATGCAGTATTTT
cdr3_aa: CASSPDRGRRNTDMQYF
d_call: TRBD1
cdr3_length: 17
v_call: TRBV5-1
j_call: TRBJ2-3
clone_size: .

cdr3_nt: TGTGCCAGCACCATTTCGGGACAGAGACATGGCTACACCTTC
cdr3_aa: CASTISGQRHGYTF
d_call: TRBD1
cdr3_length: 14
v_call: TRBV28
j_call: TRBJ1-2
clone_size: .

cdr3_nt: TGTGCCAGCAGTTTAGACGGCAGACCTAACTATGGCTACACCTTC
cdr3_aa: CASSLDGRPNYGYTF
d_call: .
cdr3_length: 15
v_call: TRBV28
j_call: TRBJ1-2
clone_size: .

cdr3_nt: TGCAGCGTGGGGGCTAGCGGTCGAGTACAAGAGACCCAGTACTTC
cdr3_aa: CSVGASGRVQETQYF
d_call: .
cdr3_length: 15
v_call: TRBV29-1
j_call: TRBJ2-5
clone_size: .

cdr3_nt: TGTGCCAGCAATAAAGGACAGGGCTCCTACGAGCAGTACTTC
cdr3_aa: CASNKGQGSYEQYF
d_call: TRBD1
cdr3_length: 14
v_call: TRBV6-1
j_call: TRBJ2-7
clone_size: .

cdr3_nt: TGCAGCTCCGGGACAGGGGCTTACAATGAGCAGTTCTTC
cdr3_aa: CSSGTGAYNEQFF
d_call: TRBD1
cdr3_length: 13
v_call: TRBV29-1
j_call: TRBJ2-1
clone_size: .

cdr3_nt: TGTGCCAGCAGCCGCGCCCGGGGAAAGGGCACAGATACGCAGTATTTT
cdr3_aa: CASSRARGKGTDTQYF
d_call: .
cdr3_length: 16
v_call: TRBV4-2
j_call: TRBJ2-3
clone_size: few

cdr3_nt: TGTGCCAGCAGGACCGGGACAGGGAGGGAGACTGAAGCTTTCTTT
cdr3_aa: CASRTGTGRETEAFF
d_call: TRBD1
cdr3_length: 15
v_call: TRBV9
j_call: TRBJ1-1
clone_size: .

cdr3_nt: TGTGCCAGCAGCGTCCTCACGGGAGGAACCTACAATGAGCAGTTCTTC
cdr3_aa: CASSVLTGGTYNEQFF
d_call: TRBD2
cdr3_length: 16
v_call: TRBV7-2
j_call: TRBJ2-1
clone_size: few

cdr3_nt: TGTGCCAGCTCACGGGCGGGGATATTTCCAGAGACCCAGTACTTC
cdr3_aa: CASSRAGIFPETQYF
d_call: .
cdr3_length: 15
v_call: TRBV18
j_call: TRBJ2-5
clone_size: .

cdr3_nt: TGTGCCAGCAGCCAGGACAGAGCTAACTATGGCTACACCTTC
cdr3_aa: CASSQDRANYGYTF
d_call: .
cdr3_length: 14
v_call: TRBV4-3
j_call: TRBJ1-2
clone_size: many

cdr3_nt: TGTGCCAGCAGCGCGTGGGACAGCTTCGGGGAGCAGTACTTC
cdr3_aa: CASSAWDSFGEQYF
d_call: TRBD1
cdr3_length: 14
v_call: TRBV9
j_call: TRBJ2-4
clone_size: .

cdr3_nt: TGCAGTGCTAGTACTTTTCTGGAGGAGAGACTGTTTTTT
cdr3_aa: CSASTFLEERLFF
d_call: .
cdr3_length: 13
v_call: TRBV20-1
j_call: TRBJ1-4
clone_size: .

cdr3_nt: TGTGCCAGCAGTTACTCGGGTCCGGGACTAGCGGGGCAGTACAATGAGCAGTTCTTC
cdr3_aa: CASSYSGPGLAGQYNEQFF
d_call: TRBD2
cdr3_length: 19
v_call: TRBV6-5
j_call: TRBJ2-1
clone_size: .

cdr3_nt: TGCAGCGTTGAAGACAGGTACTATGGCTACACCTTC
cdr3_aa: CSVEDRYYGYTF
d_call: .
cdr3_length: 12
v_call: TRBV29-1
j_call: TRBJ1-2
clone_size: .

cdr3_nt: TGCAGTGCTAGAGATCGACGGAACTTGGAGAATTCACCCCTCCACTTT
cdr3_aa: CSARDRRNLENSPLHF
d_call: .
cdr3_length: 16
v_call: TRBV20-1
j_call: TRBJ1-6
clone_size: few

cdr3_nt: TGCAGTGCTAGAGATGTTGTACATTTTTCCTACAATGAGCAGTTCTTC
cdr3_aa: CSARDVVHFSYNEQFF
d_call: .
cdr3_length: 16
v_call: TRBV20-1
j_call: TRBJ2-1
clone_size: .

cdr3_nt: TGCGCCAGCAGCTTGGATTTCGTCTATGGCTACACCTTC
cdr3_aa: CASSLDFVYGYTF
d_call: .
cdr3_length: 13
v_call: TRBV5-1
j_call: TRBJ1-2
clone_size: few

cdr3_nt: TGCAGCGTTGAGTTGACAGCGGACTCCTACGAGCAGTACTTC
cdr3_aa: CSVELTADSYEQYF
d_call: .
cdr3_length: 14
v_call: TRBV29-1
j_call: TRBJ2-7
clone_size: .

cdr3_nt: TGTGCCAGCAGTTACTCTTGGGGGAGTGTGGGCACAGATACGCAGTATTTT
cdr3_aa: CASSYSWGSVGTDTQYF
d_call: .
cdr3_length: 17
v_call: TRBV6-5
j_call: TRBJ2-3
clone_size: .

cdr3_nt: TGCAGTGCTAGAGTGGAGGATCAGCCCCAGCATTTT
cdr3_aa: CSARVEDQPQHF
d_call: .
cdr3_length: 12
v_call: TRBV20-1
j_call: TRBJ1-5
clone_size: few

cdr3_nt: TGTGCCAGCAGCGTAGGCGCGGGTGATCAGCCCCAGCATTTT
cdr3_aa: CASSVGAGDQPQHF
d_call: .
cdr3_length: 14
v_call: TRBV9
j_call: TRBJ1-5
clone_size: .

cdr3_nt: TGTGCCAGCAGTTTACTGGGGGGGCTCGATACTGAGCAGTACTTC
cdr3_aa: CASSLLGGLDTEQYF
d_call: .
cdr3_length: 15
v_call: TRBV28
j_call: TRBJ2-5
clone_size: few

cdr3_nt: TGCGGCGTTGAACGACAGTTATCGAACACTGAAGCTTTCTTT
cdr3_aa: CGVERQLSNTEAFF
d_call: .
cdr3_length: 14
v_call: TRBV29-1
j_call: TRBJ1-1
clone_size: .

cdr3_nt: TGTGCCAGCGGCATTAGCACAGATACGCAGTATTTT
cdr3_aa: CASGISTDTQYF
d_call: .
cdr3_length: 12
v_call: TRBV6-1
j_call: TRBJ2-3
clone_size: .

cdr3_nt: TGTGCCAGCAGCTCTCTGTCTTCGAATGAGCAGTTCTTC
cdr3_aa: CASSSLSSNEQFF
d_call: .
cdr3_length: 13
v_call: TRBV7-7
j_call: TRBJ2-1
clone_size: .

cdr3_nt: TGTGCCAGCAGTTTAATGGACTCTGGGGCCAACGTCCTGACTTTC
cdr3_aa: CASSLMDSGANVLTF
d_call: .
cdr3_length: 15
v_call: TRBV12-3/TRBV12-4
j_call: TRBJ2-6
clone_size: .

cdr3_nt: TGTGCCAGCAGTTTATGCAGAAAACCGGGACCTAGTGGGAGTGAGCAGTTCTTC
cdr3_aa: CASSLCRKPGPSGSEQFF
d_call: .
cdr3_length: 18
v_call: TRBV28
j_call: TRBJ2-1
clone_size: .

cdr3_nt: TGTGCCAGCAGGCCTTCCAAGACAGACCCCTGGGGATATAGCAATCAGCCCCAGCATTTT
cdr3_aa: CASRPSKTDPWGYSNQPQHF
d_call: .
cdr3_length: 20
v_call: TRBV6-1
j_call: TRBJ1-5
clone_size: .

cdr3_nt: TGCAGTGCTAACAGGGGGGCCTGGGAGGAAAACATTCAGTACTTC
cdr3_aa: CSANRGAWEENIQYF
d_call: TRBD1
cdr3_length: 15
v_call: TRBV20-1
j_call: TRBJ2-4
clone_size: .

cdr3_nt: TGTGCCAGCAGCTTTCTTCGCTCGTTCGAGCAGGGGGCCTACGAGCAGTACTTC
cdr3_aa: CASSFLRSFEQGAYEQYF
d_call: TRBD1
cdr3_length: 18
v_call: TRBV4-2
j_call: TRBJ2-7
clone_size: .

cdr3_nt: TGCAGCGTTGAAGCGCTAGCGGGAGTCTCCAACGAGCAGTACTTC
cdr3_aa: CSVEALAGVSNEQYF
d_call: TRBD2
cdr3_length: 15
v_call: TRBV29-1
j_call: TRBJ2-7
clone_size: .

cdr3_nt: TGTGCCAGCAGCCGTGATGACGGATTTACAGATACGCAGTATTTT
cdr3_aa: CASSRDDGFTDTQYF
d_call: .
cdr3_length: 15
v_call: TRBV28
j_call: TRBJ2-3
clone_size: .

cdr3_nt: TGTGCCACCAAAATGGGACAGGAACCCTACGAGCAGTACTTC
cdr3_aa: CATKMGQEPYEQYF
d_call: TRBD1
cdr3_length: 14
v_call: TRBV24-1
j_call: TRBJ2-7
clone_size: .

cdr3_nt: TGCGCCAGCAGCCAACCGGGGGTAGCGGGGTTAGGTGAGCAGTTCTTC
cdr3_aa: CASSQPGVAGLGEQFF
d_call: TRBD2
cdr3_length: 16
v_call: TRBV5-1
j_call: TRBJ2-1
clone_size: .

cdr3_nt: TGCAGTGCTGGATTCAACACTGAAGCTTTCTTT
cdr3_aa: CSAGFNTEAFF
d_call: .
cdr3_length: 11
v_call: TRBV20-1
j_call: TRBJ1-1
clone_size: .